The 4 T cell receptor beta chains reported below all come from one sample, sequenced in a study of cytomegalovirus exposure and HLA in healthy donors. PCR used 60 Vbeta primers and 13 Jbeta primers. Libraries were prepared by immunoSEQ multiplex PCR; TCRdb keeps only in-frame clonotypes and omits some of them. The sample has 160,000 or so clones; around three quarters are singletons. The source material was PBMCs. Source of these receptors: a man in his forties in good health and CMV-seronegative.

V usage is TRBV28 and J usage is TRBJ2-3; D not resolved. V lost 6 bases and J 2 bases, leaving 15 bases between the germline ends. Germline-derived CDR1 and CDR2 are MDHEN and SYDVKM. There are 15 residues in the CDR3. The CDR3 coding sequence is TGTGCCAGCAGCCGTTATAGTAGCACCACAGATACGCAGTATTTT. Amino acids: CASSRYSSTTDTQYF.

CDR3 coding DNA: TGCGCCAGCAGCCATTTCGGACAGGGGGGTAACACCGGGGAGCTGTTTTTT. Protein: CASSHFGQGGNTGELFF. The V gene is TRBV4-1, the J gene TRBJ2-2; 10 bases match TRBD1. The CDR3 length is 17 residues. Germline V gene lookup returns CDR1 MGHRA and CDR2 YSYEKL. The ends lost 3 bases at V and 2 bases at J; junction bases unmatched: 6.

V and J are TRBV7-2 and TRBJ2-1, with TRBD1 as a possible D gene (5 bases). V was trimmed by 3 bases and J by 9 bases, leaving 15 bases between them. This CDR3 is built from 14 residues. Germline lookup yields CDR1 SGHTA and CDR2 FQGNSA. CDR3 in amino acids: CASSLVQGKGEQFF. The CDR3 coding sequence is TGTGCCAGCAGCTTGGTCCAGGGAAAGGGTGAGCAGTTCTTC.

The chain uses TRBV27 and TRBJ2-5; 11 bases are a match to TRBD1. Germline V gene data show CDR1 as MNHEY and CDR2 as SMNVEV (reference sequence). Trimming removed 3 bases from V and 3 bases from J; junction bases left unmatched: 3. The CDR3 covers 15 residues. In DNA, the CDR3 is TGTGCCAGCAGTTTTTGGACAGGGGGCGAAGAGACCCAGTACTTC. This gives the protein CASSFWTGGEETQYF.